These 32 T cell receptor beta chains originate from one sample sequenced in a study of patients and donors after allogeneic stem cell transplantation. MiXCR was run by TCRdb on the RT-PCR reads, yielding one entry per CDR3 protein. Of some 20,000 distinct CDR3 sequences listed, about 30% are singletons. Sequencing input: blood, either unsorted or a sorted T cell fraction (not recorded which). The source of these receptors is a human donor who was either an allogeneic HSCT recipient or a stem cell or donor lymphocyte infusion donor (not recorded which). It is not recorded whose cells these are; they may come from a transplant donor.

Comments on this clonotype: A much larger clone differs by one base, so this may be a read error. The genes are TRBV15 and TRBJ1-4, with no clear D. Trimming left V 0 bases short and J 10 bases short, with 6 bases between. The germline V gene encodes CDR1 LNHNV and CDR2 YYDKDF (reference sequence). There are 12 residues in the CDR3. CDR3 amino acids: CATSREATKLFF. CDR3 bases: TGTGCCACCAGCAGAGAAGCCACAAAACTGTTTTTT.

This rearrangement joins TRBV7-2 to TRBJ2-3, with D perhaps matching TRBD1 (5 bases). This CDR3 spans 14 amino acids. CDR1 is SGHTA and CDR2 is FQGNSA in the germline V gene. The V and J ends lost 3 bases and 4 bases respectively, with 11 bases between them. The CDR3 coding sequence is TGTGCCAGCAGCTTGGACAAGGGATCAGATACGCAGTATTTT. Protein sequence: CASSLDKGSDTQYF.

V is TRBV4-3 and J is TRBJ1-2; D remains unclear. Germline V gene data show CDR1 as LGHNA and CDR2 as YSLEER. CDR3 length: 15 amino acids. The V and J ends lost 5 bases and 0 bases respectively, with 13 bases between them. CDR3 nucleotide sequence: TGCGCCAGCAGCTTGACGACGGCAACTAACTATGGCTACACCTTC. It translates to CASSLTTATNYGYTF.

This chain joins TRBV24-1 and TRBJ1-1, with D possibly being TRBD1 (5 bases). Looked up from germline, CDR1 is KGHDR and CDR2 is SFDVKD. V lost 3 bases to trimming and J lost 5 bases, with 12 bases between them. The CDR3 length is 14 residues. This CDR3 reads CATSDARVGTEAFF. CDR3 nucleotide sequence: TGTGCCACCAGTGATGCCAGGGTTGGAACTGAAGCTTTCTTT.

This chain joins TRBV10-3 and TRBJ1-5; 7 bases map to TRBD1. The CDR3 runs 15 residues. The junction had 8 bases not matched to a gene; V was cut back by 2 bases and J by 7 bases. Germline lookup yields CDR1 ENHRY and CDR2 SYGVKD. The CDR3: CAISEPGGPKQPQHF. The CDR3 bases are TGTGCCATCAGTGAGCCAGGGGGTCCGAAGCAGCCCCAGCATTTT.

The rearrangement joins TRBV11-2 to TRBJ1-1; the match to TRBD1 covers 8 bases. The CDR3 totals 18 residues. Germline loops: CDR1 SGHAT, CDR2 FQNNGV. The junction had 13 bases not matched to a gene; V was cut back by 4 bases and J by 0 bases. The CDR3 sequence: CASSSPPDRGSMNTEAFF. The CDR3 DNA reads TGTGCCAGCAGCTCACCTCCCGACAGGGGAAGCATGAACACTGAAGCTTTCTTT.

This clonotype was observed many times. The chain uses TRBV20-1 and TRBJ1-6, with TRBD1 as a possible D gene (5 bases). The length of the CDR3 is 16 residues. Between the trimmed V and J ends, which lost 6 bases and 3 bases, there was a span of 18 bases. The germline V gene encodes CDR1 DFQATT and CDR2 SNEGSKA (reference sequence). As DNA, the CDR3 is TGCAGTGCCAAGTTCGGGGACCGCTACTATAATTCACCCCTCCACTTT. Its protein product is CSAKFGDRYYNSPLHF.

By share, this clonotype ranks as medium-sized. The CDR3 region has the DNA TGCAGTGCTAGGGTCCAGGGGAATAATTCACCCCTCCACTTT. It is translated as CSARVQGNNSPLHF. The chain carries TRBV20-1 and TRBJ1-6; possible D gene TRBD1, 6 bases. CDR3 size: 14 residues. CDR1 and CDR2 (germline): DFQATT, SNEGSKA (reference sequence). Between the trimmed V and J ends, which lost 3 bases and 5 bases, there was a span of 11 bases.

This chain uses TRBV5-4 with TRBJ1-1; no definite D call. Trimming removed 0 bases at V and 3 bases at J, with 12 bases between. CDR3 size: 15 residues. Germline-derived CDR1 and CDR2 are SGHNT and YYREEE (reference sequence). Here the CDR3 DNA reads TGTGCCAGCAGCTTGGGAGGTTATCGTGACACTGAAGCTTTCTTT. Protein product: CASSLGGYRDTEAFF.

This clonotype was seen only a few times. J is TRBJ1-2 and V is TRBV20-1; D is unclear. Germline-derived CDR1 and CDR2 are DFQATT and SNEGSKA (reference sequence). Trimming took 6 bases from V and 2 from J, leaving 10 bases between them. The CDR3 runs 12 residues. CDR3 sequence reads: CSATQANYGYTF. CDR3 coding DNA: TGCAGTGCCACCCAGGCCAACTATGGCTACACCTTC.

This clonotype appeared a few times. The chain carries TRBV25-1 and TRBJ2-7; no clear D gene. V lost 3 bases, J lost 4 bases, and 13 bases lay in between. Germline assignment: CDR1 MGHDK and CDR2 SYGVNS. This CDR3 has 14 amino acids. CDR3 in DNA: TGTGCCAGCAGTGATGCTCTCTACCCATACGAGCAGTACGTC. Its translation is CASSDALYPYEQYV.

This clonotype was seen ten or more times. This chain joins TRBV6-6 and TRBJ1-2, with 8 bases aligning to TRBD1. The trim removed 2 bases at V and 2 bases at J, leaving 1 base unmatched. Germline V CDR1 and CDR2: MNHNY, SVGAGI (reference sequence). This CDR3 comprises 14 residues. CDR3 residues: CASSYQGANYGYTF. The CDR3 DNA reads as TGTGCCAGCAGTTACCAGGGGGCCAACTATGGCTACACCTTC.

This clonotype was observed once. The chain combines TRBV14 with TRBJ1-1; possibly TRBD1 for D (5 bases). V was shortened by 1 base and J by 11 bases, with 8 bases between the two germline ends. CDR3 length equals 11 residues. Germline assignment: CDR1 SGHDN and CDR2 FVKESK. CDR3 amino acids: CASSQGGVAFF. The CDR3 DNA reads as TGTGCCAGCAGCCAAGGAGGGGTGGCTTTCTTT. Based on the CDR3 plus reference TRBV14 and TRBJ1-1, the full variable domain is EAGVTQFPSHSVIEKGQTVTLRCDPISGHDNLYWYRRVMGKEIKFLLHFVKESKQDESGMPNNRFLAERTGGTYSTLKVQPAELEDSGVYFCASSQGGVAFFGQGTRLTVV.

J is TRBJ1-2 and V is TRBV12-3 or TRBV12-4; D remains unclear. Trimming stripped 5 bases from V and 0 bases from J, with 16 bases between. CDR3 size: 16 residues. The CDR3 DNA reads TGTGCCAGCAGTCCGCGGGGAAGGACGGCTAACTATGGCTACACCTTC. As protein: CASSPRGRTANYGYTF.

This clonotype was picked up a small number of times. The J gene is TRBJ2-7, the V gene TRBV6-2 or TRBV6-3, with a possible D match to TRBD2 (5 bases). The CDR3 consists of 14 residues. The V gene lost 1 base and the J gene lost 4 bases, with 11 bases spanning the gap. Germline V lookup: CDR1 MNHEY, CDR2 SVGEGT. In DNA, the CDR3 is TGTGCCAGCAGTTACTTCGGGGTTGGGTACGAGCAGTACTTC. Amino acid sequence: CASSYFGVGYEQYF.

This clonotype was seen repeatedly, ten times or more. This chain connects TRBV6-1 to TRBJ1-4; D remains unclear. Germline V gives CDR1 MNHNS, CDR2 SASEGT. Trimming shortened V by 1 base and J by 9 bases, and 15 bases separated the two germline ends. The CDR3 spans 15 residues. The CDR3 is CASSEDFQQRQKLFF. CDR3 nucleotides: TGTGCCAGCAGTGAAGACTTTCAACAAAGACAAAAACTGTTTTTT.

This clonotype was seen only a few times. The chain couples TRBV29-1 to TRBJ2-5; 10 positions agree with TRBD1. In germline, CDR1 is SQVTM, CDR2 ANQGSEA. The CDR3 contains 13 residues. Trimming took 7 bases from V and 4 from J; bases not matched to a gene: 6. CDR3 loop: CSALGQGTETQYF. In DNA, the CDR3 is TGCAGCGCGCTGGGACAGGGGACAGAGACCCAGTACTTC.

The chain couples TRBV5-1 to TRBJ2-7; 10 nucleotides line up with TRBD1. V shed 4 bases, J shed 6 bases, and the junction held 16 bases outside the gene matches. Germline CDR1 SGHRS, CDR2 YFSETQ. This CDR3 region has 17 residues. CDR3 loop: CASSPFPGQGTTGEQYV. DNA for the CDR3: TGCGCCAGCAGCCCATTTCCGGGACAGGGGACGACAGGCGAGCAGTACGTC.

The chain employs TRBV9 and TRBJ1-3; 7 bases match TRBD1. CDR3 length: 16 residues. Per the germline V gene, CDR1 is SGDLS and CDR2 is YYNGEE. Trimming took 4 bases from V and 0 from J; bases not matched to a gene: 7. The CDR3 sequence is CASSILTGVSGNTIYF. CDR3 sequence (DNA): TGTGCCAGCAGCATCCTAACAGGGGTCTCTGGAAACACCATATATTTT.

The sample holds many counts of this clonotype. The CDR3 protein is CSARTAGARGYTF. The CDR3, as DNA: TGCAGTGCTAGAACGGCGGGGGCGCGCGGCTACACCTTC. The chain joins TRBV20-1 to TRBJ1-2; weak D call: TRBD1 (6 bases). V dropped 2 bases and J dropped 8 bases, with 15 bases sitting between them. The CDR3 is 13 amino acids. CDR1 and CDR2 from the germline V gene are DFQATT and SNEGSKA (reference sequence).

As to this clonotype: Compared with germline, one end of the junction differs, possibly owing to a read error. The chain joins TRBV7-9 to TRBJ1-1; unclear D gene. The germline V gene encodes CDR1 SEHNR and CDR2 FQNEAQ (reference sequence). The CDR3 length is 11 residues. This chain's CDR3 is CASSSETGAFF. In DNA form, the CDR3 reads TGTGCCAGCAGCTCCGAAACTGGAGCTTTCTTT.

This clonotype was counted a few times. The genes are TRBV3-1 and TRBJ2-2, with D perhaps matching TRBD2 (7 bases). The CDR3 extends over 15 amino acids. Germline CDR1 is LGHDT and CDR2 is YNNKEL (reference sequence). The V and J ends lost 7 bases and 5 bases respectively, with 17 bases between them. The CDR3 DNA sequence: TGTGCCAGCACCCCTAGGGCGGGGGCTACCGGGGAGCTGTTTTTT. It yields the protein CASTPRAGATGELFF. The variable domain in full, completed from reference TRBV3-1 and TRBJ2-2, reads DTAVSQTPKYLVTQMGNDKSIKCEQNLGHDTMYWYKQDSKKFLKIMFSYNNKELIINETVPNRFSPKSPDKAHLNLHINSLELGDSAVYFCASTPRAGATGELFFGEGSRLTVL.

A word on this clonotype: One base away lies a much larger clone, so this may be a sequencing read error. The chain links TRBV6-5 to TRBJ1-1, with a tentative D call TRBD1 (6 bases). CDR1 and CDR2 (germline): MNHEY, SVGAGI. This CDR3 spans 16 amino acids. Trimming shortened V by 0 bases and J by 3 bases, and 14 bases separated the two germline ends. DNA of the CDR3: TGTGCCAGCAGTTACTCCGGGGGCTGGGGGTACACTGAAGCTTTCTTT. This translates into CASSYSGGWGYTEAFF.

This clonotype was seen a few times. The V and J genes are TRBV6-5 and TRBJ1-6; D possibly corresponds to TRBD1 (6 bases). CDR1 is MNHEY and CDR2 is SVGAGI in the germline V gene. The CDR3 length is 17 residues. Trimming took off 6 bases at V and 3 bases at J, with 18 bases between the two ends. The CDR3 nucleotides read TGTGCCAGCAGCCTAGGGCACAGGGTCCACTATAATTCACCCCTCCACTTT. This encodes CASSLGHRVHYNSPLHF.

This rearrangement joins TRBV5-6 to TRBJ2-3, with D possibly being TRBD1 or TRBD2 (5 bases each). CDR1 SGHDT and CDR2 YYEEEE come from the germline V gene. Trimming shortened V by 5 bases and J by 4 bases, and 23 bases separated the two germline ends. The length of the CDR3 is 17 residues. As DNA, the CDR3 is TGTGCCAGCAGTCCCCCCCGAGGGGTTAGCGCCCCAGATACGCAGTATTTT. Its translation: CASSPPRGVSAPDTQYF.

A note on this clonotype: This may come from a read error, since a much larger clone is one base off. Lacking the conserved final phenylalanine or tryptophan, this CDR3 likely reflects a read error. V usage is TRBV6-5 and J usage is TRBJ1-6; D might be TRBD1 (5 bases). The CDR3 loop spans 13 amino acids. Germline assignment: CDR1 MNHEY and CDR2 SVGAGI. V was cut by 6 bases and J by 6 bases, with 9 bases left in between. In DNA form, the CDR3 reads TGTGCCAGCAGGCGGGACGGTAATTCACCCCTCCACTTG. Its translation is CASRRDGNSPLHL.

This clonotype was counted ten times or more. The CDR3 sequence is CATRRQGWTEAFF. CDR3 nucleotides: TGTGCCACCAGGAGACAGGGTTGGACTGAAGCTTTCTTT. V and J are TRBV24-1 and TRBJ1-1; 7 bases match TRBD1. Germline loops: CDR1 KGHDR, CDR2 SFDVKD. The CDR3 has 13 residues. Trimming at V came to 7 bases and at J to 5 bases, leaving 6 bases not matched to a gene.

This clonotype rates as medium-sized. The chain employs TRBV7-2 and TRBJ1-1; 8 positions match TRBD1. The length of the CDR3 is 14 residues. Trimming removed 2 bases from V and 3 bases from J; junction bases left unmatched: 2. Germline loops: CDR1 SGHTA, CDR2 FQGNSA. The CDR3 bases are TGTGCCAGCAGCTTAAACAGGGGGGACACTGAAGCTTTCTTT. Translation: CASSLNRGDTEAFF.

This clonotype was seen a handful of times. V usage is TRBV10-3 and J usage is TRBJ2-7; 7 bases align to TRBD2. The CDR3 length is 14 residues. The germline CDR1 and CDR2 sequences are ENHRY and SYGVKD. With V trimmed by 10 bases and J by 4 bases, 13 bases remained unmatched. The CDR3: CATALTGTNYEQYV. In DNA form, the CDR3 reads TGTGCCACGGCCTTGACCGGGACTAATTACGAGCAGTACGTC.

This clonotype was recorded a few times. The chain uses TRBV5-8 and TRBJ1-1, with 11 bases matching TRBD1. Germline V CDR1 and CDR2: SGHTS, YDEGEE. With 0 bases clipped from V and 1 base from J, the junction kept 5 bases outside the gene matches. The CDR3 contains 17 residues. The chain's CDR3 is CASSLGTGGVWNTEAFF. CDR3 nucleotides: TGTGCCAGCAGCTTGGGGACAGGGGGCGTTTGGAACACTGAAGCTTTCTTT.

V usage is TRBV29-1 and J usage is TRBJ2-5; D not resolved. Germline assignment: CDR1 SQVTM and CDR2 ANQGSEA. The germline V and J ends were trimmed by 0 bases and 1 base, with 9 bases remaining between them. The CDR3 sequence is 14 residues long. DNA for the CDR3: TGCAGCGTTGAAGATGGGCTGTTCCAAGAGACCCAGTACTTC. Translated: CSVEDGLFQETQYF.

This clonotype has more than one count but fewer than ten. The chain couples TRBV4-3 to TRBJ1-1; no definite D call. The CDR3 covers 15 residues. Trimming took off 0 bases at V and 3 bases at J, with 11 bases between the two ends. The germline CDR1 and CDR2 sequences are LGHNA and YSLEER. In DNA, the CDR3 is TGCGCCAGCAGCCAAGACAGATCCCAACACACTGAAGCTTTCTTT. This sequence encodes CASSQDRSQHTEAFF.